The 5 T cell receptor beta chains listed next were all sequenced from one sample in a study of blood T cell repertoires in COVID-19. Sequencing used immunoSEQ multiplex PCR; TCRdb keeps in-frame clones, though not all of them. Here the sample spans 250,000 to 300,000 clones, about 80% being singletons. The sequencing sample was made of PBMCs or T cells enriched from blood (not recorded which). The receptors originated from a man aged 25-45 years with acute COVID-19.

The J gene is TRBJ1-5, the V gene TRBV3-1 (or the pseudogene TRBV3-2); D gene uncertain. The CDR3 has 13 amino acids. Germline values: CDR1 LGHDT, CDR2 YNNKEL (reference sequence). The V gene lost 2 bases and the J gene lost 5 bases, with 7 bases spanning the gap. CDR3 DNA sequence: TGTGCCAGCAGCCAAATCCGTGATCAGCCCCAGCATTTT. This gives the protein CASSQIRDQPQHF.

This clone was detected only once. This rearrangement joins TRBV24-1 to TRBJ2-1; no firm D call. Germline V gene sequence: CDR1 KGHDR, CDR2 SFDVKD. Trimming took 2 bases from V and 6 from J, leaving 10 bases between them. CDR3 length: 14 residues. CDR3 region: CATSDSDMRNEQFF. In DNA form, the CDR3 reads TGTGCCACCAGTGATTCCGACATGCGCAATGAGCAGTTCTTC.

V gene TRBV18 combines with J gene TRBJ2-5; 8 nucleotides agree with TRBD1. This CDR3 has 17 residues. J gave up 2 bases and V 1 base, and 9 bases lay outside the gene matches. The germline gives CDR1 KGHSH, CDR2 LQKENI. The DNA for the CDR3 is TGTGCCAGCTCACCACAACCGGGGACAGGACGTCAAGAGACCCAGTACTTC. Amino acids: CASSPQPGTGRQETQYF.

The chain employs TRBV19 and TRBJ1-1; 9 bases match TRBD1. V lost 9 bases and J lost 1; bases outside the gene matches: 9. The CDR3 spans 15 residues. CDR1 is LNHDA and CDR2 is SQIVND in the germline V gene (reference sequence). The CDR3 sequence is CASFSRTGANTEAFF. The CDR3 bases are TGTGCCAGCTTTAGCCGGACAGGGGCGAACACTGAAGCTTTCTTT.

This clone appeared a single time. The CDR3 sequence: CASSQTSGERGYTF. In DNA form, the CDR3 reads TGTGCCAGCAGCCAGACATCAGGGGAGCGGGGCTACACCTTC. This chain links TRBV3-1 (or the pseudogene TRBV3-2) with TRBJ1-2; TRBD1 is a possible D gene (6 bases). Germline CDR1 LGHDT, CDR2 YNNKEL (reference sequence). The CDR3 has 14 residues. V dropped 3 bases and J dropped 8 bases, with 16 bases sitting between them.